Below are 5 T cell receptor beta chains sequenced from a single sample in a study of T-cell memory formation after mild COVID-19. In TCRdb, the 5' RACE reads were re-called with MiXCR into one record per CDR3 protein. The sample carries roughly 350,000 distinct CDR3 sequences, about 21% recorded once. Sequenced: PBMCs or a T cell subset sorted from them (not recorded which). Receptor source: an adult woman who had mild COVID-19 (a few samples of this study predate the infection). Cell type and time point are not known.

In its sample, this clonotype was seen a few times. This chain joins TRBV3-1 and TRBJ1-5, with D unresolved. The CDR3 length is 14 residues. Germline V gene data show CDR1 as LGHDT and CDR2 as YNNKEL (reference sequence). Between the trimmed V and J ends, which lost 0 bases and 8 bases, there was a span of 11 bases. CDR3 nucleotide sequence: TGTGCCAGCAGCCAAGATTTGGGGAATGAGCCCCAGCATTTT. Its translation is CASSQDLGNEPQHF.

The rearrangement links TRBV20-1 to TRBJ1-1; 8 positions agree with TRBD1. Per germline, CDR1 DFQATT and CDR2 SNEGSKA (reference sequence). The junction had 10 bases not matched to a gene; V was cut back by 6 bases and J by 1 base. The CDR3 loop spans 15 amino acids. The chain's CDR3 is CSASGQGIANTEAFF. The CDR3 DNA sequence: TGCAGTGCCTCTGGACAGGGCATTGCGAACACTGAAGCTTTCTTT.

In this sample, this clonotype turned up once. The chain employs TRBV11-2 and TRBJ2-3, with a possible D match to TRBD1 (5 bases). CDR1 is SGHAT, CDR2 FQNNGV, per germline. V was pared by 1 base and J by 4 bases, with 12 bases between. The CDR3 extends over 15 amino acids. CDR3 DNA sequence: TGTGCCAGCAGCTTAGCCAGGGTCCGACCAGATACGCAGTATTTT. Encoded protein: CASSLARVRPDTQYF.

The rearrangement joins TRBV4-2 to TRBJ2-1, with D tentatively TRBD1 or TRBD2 (5 bases each). The CDR3 contains 15 residues. The V gene lost 0 bases and the J gene lost 3 bases, with 9 bases spanning the gap. CDR1 and CDR2 from the germline V gene are LGHNA and YNFKEQ. DNA for the CDR3: TGTGCCAGCAGCCAAGATGGGGGAGACTACAATGAGCAGTTCTTC. Translating it yields CASSQDGGDYNEQFF.

J is TRBJ1-1 and V is TRBV20-1, with D maybe TRBD1 (6 bases). Trimming took 3 bases from V and 1 from J, leaving 9 bases between them. Germline V lookup: CDR1 DFQATT, CDR2 SNEGSKA (reference sequence). This CDR3 has 13 residues. CDR3 DNA sequence: TGCAGTGCTAGTCGACAGGCGAACACTGAAGCTTTCTTT. This translates into CSASRQANTEAFF.